The clone carrying this T cell receptor (beta chain) was counted a single time. These data come from a study of blood T cell repertoires in COVID-19. Study-level information: From the United States, Italy and Spain came samples of acute and convalescent COVID-19. PBMCs, B-cell-depleted T cells, or T cells were the source of the cDNA or gDNA that made up the material.

As originally analysed: Reference gene primer amplification in the assay estimated nucleated cell counts. Sequencing was performed with immunoSEQ multiplex PCR; in TCRdb, only in-frame clones are kept and a portion is missing. V and J calls and clone size are copied from that table; D and trimming were computed from the DNA. Of under 300,000 clones in the sample, about 83% are singletons; the top ten hold around 5.5%. This CDR3 is built from 12 residues. The germline V gene has CDR1 SGHDN and CDR2 FVKESK. V shed 0 bases and J shed 5 bases, with 3 bases lying between them. J is TRBJ2-3 and V is TRBV14; D is unclear. Sequenced sample: peripheral blood. This receptor was taken from a human donor in a cohort sampled during active COVID-19. CDR3 coding DNA: TGTGCCAGCAGCCAAGACGGAGATACGCAGTATTTT. Protein: CASSQDGDTQYF.